A single sample gave rise to the 4 T cell receptor beta chains below, sequenced in a study of T cells after yellow fever vaccination. One entry per CDR3 protein results from TCRdb running MiXCR on the 5' RACE reads. The table lists some 390,000 distinct CDR3 sequences, about 6% of them singletons. Sample: PBMCs, taken 5 days after the yellow fever booster vaccination. The source of these receptors is a man aged 25 to 40 who received the YFV17D yellow fever vaccine.

This clonotype was seen more than once but under ten times. The V gene is TRBV5-1, the J gene TRBJ2-7; 11 bases agree with TRBD1. Germline CDR1 reads SGHRS; CDR2 reads YFSETQ. This CDR3 comprises 15 residues. Trimming cost V 4 bases and J 3 bases; bases outside gene matches: 6. Here the CDR3 reads CASSQGQGAGYEQYF. In DNA form, the CDR3 reads TGCGCCAGCAGCCAAGGACAGGGGGCGGGCTACGAGCAGTACTTC.

This clonotype was seen more than once but under ten times. The rearrangement joins TRBV9 to TRBJ1-2; D perhaps matches TRBD1 (6 bases). This CDR3 is built from 14 residues. Germline V gene data show CDR1 as SGDLS and CDR2 as YYNGEE. V gave up 3 bases and J gave up 2 bases, with 11 bases separating them. CDR3 region: CASSGRTVNYGYTF. In nucleotides, the CDR3 is TGTGCCAGCAGCGGACGGACAGTCAACTATGGCTACACCTTC.

The V and J genes are TRBV29-1 and TRBJ2-7; D remains ambiguous. Germline loops: CDR1 SQVTM, CDR2 ANQGSEA. This CDR3 region has 11 residues. V was cut by 3 bases and J by 9 bases, with 12 bases left in between. The DNA for the CDR3 is TGCAGCGTTGAGCTGGGCAGCCGGCAGTACTTC. It encodes CSVELGSRQYF.

This clonotype was detected ten times or more. The chain joins TRBV19 to TRBJ1-1, with a tentative D call TRBD1 (5 bases). The V end lost 5 bases, the J end lost 1 base, and 11 bases lay between the germline ends. Germline V lookup: CDR1 LNHDA, CDR2 SQIVND (reference sequence). The length of the CDR3 is 14 residues. The CDR3 DNA is TGTGCCAGTAGTGCCCAGAGGGGGAACACTGAAGCTTTCTTT. It encodes CASSAQRGNTEAFF.